These 11 T cell receptor beta chains were all obtained from the same sample, sequenced in a study of shared clonotypes between healthy human individuals. Naive CD8 cells lacked CD45RO and underwent positive selection for CCR7, leaving out terminally differentiated effector memory CD45RA+ cells. Assay used: immunoSEQ multiplex PCR; TCRdb lists only in-frame clones, some missing. Of some 2 million clones detected, roughly 94% appear once; the ten largest clones hold 1% to 1.3%. The sequencing sample was made of naive CD8+ T cells sorted from blood. These receptors all stem from a man aged 18 to 29 in good health.

V and J are TRBV19 and TRBJ1-6, with a weak D call TRBD1 (6 bases). Germline values: CDR1 LNHDA, CDR2 SQIVND (reference sequence). V was pared by 4 bases and J by 5 bases, with 18 bases between. The CDR3 covers 17 residues. CDR3 DNA: TGTGCCAGTAGTACAAGGACAGAGCTCCCTAATAATTCACCCCTCCACTTT. This sequence encodes CASSTRTELPNNSPLHF.

This clone was counted a single time. V and J are TRBV18 and TRBJ2-7; D not certain. CDR3 length: 13 amino acids. CDR1 and CDR2 (germline): KGHSH, LQKENI. The germline V and J ends were trimmed by 6 bases and 1 base, with 10 bases remaining between them. The CDR3 nucleotides are TGTGCCAGCTCTAGCCCCTCGTCCTACGAGCAGTACTTC. Translating it yields CASSSPSSYEQYF.

V gene TRBV15 combines with J gene TRBJ2-7; D is possibly TRBD2 (6 bases). The V end was cut by 3 bases, the J end by 3 bases, with 15 bases between. The CDR3 sequence is 15 residues long. From germline, CDR1 is LNHNV and CDR2 YYDKDF (reference sequence). The CDR3 DNA sequence: TGTGCCACCAGCAGCCCGGCGGGGCTAGGCTACGAGCAGTACTTC. Translation gives CATSSPAGLGYEQYF.

The chain links TRBV4-3 to TRBJ2-1, with D possibly TRBD2 on 6 matching bases. CDR1 and CDR2 from the germline V gene are LGHNA and YSLEER. Trimming took off 2 bases at V and 7 bases at J, with 18 bases between the two ends. This CDR3 contains 16 residues. CDR3 region: CASSQSRGALGNEQFF. As DNA, the CDR3 is TGCGCCAGCAGCCAATCGCGGGGCGCCTTGGGGAATGAGCAGTTCTTC.

V and J are TRBV13 and TRBJ2-7, with D maybe TRBD1 (6 bases). The germline gives CDR1 PRHDT, CDR2 FYEKMQ (reference sequence). The CDR3 is made up of 14 amino acids. V shed 5 bases and J shed 1 base, with 12 bases lying between them. The CDR3 loop is CASSHRTASYEQYF. For the CDR3, the DNA is TGTGCCAGCAGCCATAGGACAGCATCCTACGAGCAGTACTTC. Looking up the rest from reference TRBV13 and TRBJ2-7 gives the full variable domain: AAGVIQSPRHLIKEKRETATLKCYPIPRHDTVYWYQQGPGQDPQFLISFYEKMQSDKGSIPDRFSAQQFSDYHSELNMSSLELGDSALYFCASSHRTASYEQYFGPGTRLTVT.

In its sample, this clone was seen a few times. The chain joins TRBV6-5 to TRBJ1-2; D uncertain. The CDR3 covers 13 residues. V lost 2 bases, J lost 8 bases, and 12 bases lay in between. Germline assignment: CDR1 MNHEY and CDR2 SVGAGI. The CDR3 spells CASSYHSGVGYTF. DNA of the CDR3: TGTGCCAGCAGTTACCATTCCGGGGTCGGCTACACCTTC.

The rearrangement links TRBV6-6 to TRBJ2-7, with D perhaps matching TRBD2 (5 bases). Germline lookup yields CDR1 MNHNY and CDR2 SVGAGI (reference sequence). The germline V and J ends were trimmed by 5 bases and 2 bases, with 10 bases remaining between them. The CDR3 runs 13 residues. The CDR3 DNA follows: TGTGCCAGCAGTAAGAGGGATACCTACGAGCAGTACTTC. Protein sequence: CASSKRDTYEQYF.

This clone was seen a single time. The chain has TRBV5-4 and TRBJ1-5, with 7 bases that match TRBD1. The CDR3 runs to 15 residues. The germline gives CDR1 SGHNT, CDR2 YYREEE (reference sequence). Trimming cost V 2 bases and J 4 bases; bases outside gene matches: 6. The CDR3 loop is CASSLGGRGNQPQHF. The CDR3 coding sequence is TGTGCCAGCAGCTTAGGGGGCAGGGGAAATCAGCCCCAGCATTTT.

The V and J genes are TRBV11-3 and TRBJ2-1, with TRBD2 identical over 12 bases. This CDR3 is 16 amino acids long. The germline gives CDR1 SGHNT, CDR2 YENEEA. V lost 1 base to trimming and J lost 5 bases; unmatched junction nucleotides: 3. CDR3 residues: CASSLGTSGVHNEQFF. The DNA for the CDR3 is TGTGCCAGCAGCTTAGGGACTAGCGGGGTCCACAATGAGCAGTTCTTC.

About this clone itself: Other DNA variants within this sample encode the same CDR3. The genes are TRBV5-1 and TRBJ2-1, with D unclear. The CDR3 runs to 17 residues. The V and J ends lost 0 bases and 0 bases respectively, with 13 bases between them. Germline lookup yields CDR1 SGHRS and CDR2 YFSETQ. The CDR3 here is CASSLGPSVSSYNEQFF. CDR3 in DNA: TGCGCCAGCAGCTTGGGACCCTCAGTAAGCTCCTACAATGAGCAGTTCTTC.

The V gene is TRBV7-9, the J gene TRBJ2-7; D perhaps matches TRBD1 (6 bases). Trimming left V 2 bases short and J 2 bases short, with 10 bases between. The CDR3 has 14 residues. The germline V gene encodes CDR1 SEHNR and CDR2 FQNEAQ (reference sequence). The CDR3 bases are TGTGCCAGCAGCTTATTACAGGGTGCCTACGAGCAGTACTTC. This gives the protein CASSLLQGAYEQYF.